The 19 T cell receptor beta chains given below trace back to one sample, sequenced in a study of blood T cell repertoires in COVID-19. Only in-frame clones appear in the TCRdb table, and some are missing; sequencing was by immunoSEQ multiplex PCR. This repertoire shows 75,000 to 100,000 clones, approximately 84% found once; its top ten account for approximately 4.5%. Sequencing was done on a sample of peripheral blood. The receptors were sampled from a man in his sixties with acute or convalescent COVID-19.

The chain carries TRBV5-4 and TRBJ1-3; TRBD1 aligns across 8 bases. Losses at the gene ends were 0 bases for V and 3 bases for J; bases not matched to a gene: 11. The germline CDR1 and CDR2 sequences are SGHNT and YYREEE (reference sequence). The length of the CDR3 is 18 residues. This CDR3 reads CASSLGFVTGGRGNTIYF. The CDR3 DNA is TGTGCCAGCAGCTTGGGTTTCGTTACAGGGGGACGTGGAAACACCATATATTTT. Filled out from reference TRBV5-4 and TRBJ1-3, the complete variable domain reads ETGVTQSPTHLIKTRGQQVTLRCSSQSGHNTVSWYQQALGQGPQFIFQYYREEENGRGNFPPRFSGLQFPNYSSELNVNALELDDSALYLCASSLGFVTGGRGNTIYFGEGSWLTVV.

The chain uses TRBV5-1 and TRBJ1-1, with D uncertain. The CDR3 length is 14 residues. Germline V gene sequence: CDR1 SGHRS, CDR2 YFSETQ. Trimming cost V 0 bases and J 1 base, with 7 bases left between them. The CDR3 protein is CASSLVQQNTEAFF. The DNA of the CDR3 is TGCGCCAGCAGCTTGGTACAGCAGAACACTGAAGCTTTCTTT. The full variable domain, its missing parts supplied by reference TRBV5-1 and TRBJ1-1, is KAGVTQTPRYLIKTRGQQVTLSCSPISGHRSVSWYQQTPGQGLQFLFEYFSETQRNKGNFPGRFSGRQFSNSRSEMNVSTLELGDSALYLCASSLVQQNTEAFFGQGTRLTVV.

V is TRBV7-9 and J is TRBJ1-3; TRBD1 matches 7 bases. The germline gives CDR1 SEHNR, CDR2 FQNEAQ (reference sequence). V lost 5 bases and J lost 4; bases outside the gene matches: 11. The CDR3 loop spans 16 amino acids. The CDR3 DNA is TGTGCCAGCAGCATATGGAAAACAGGGGCGGGAAACACCATATATTTT. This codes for CASSIWKTGAGNTIYF. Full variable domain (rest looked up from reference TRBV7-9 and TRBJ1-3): DTGVSQNPRHKITKRGQNVTFRCDPISEHNRLYWYRQTLGQGPEFLTYFQNEAQLEKSRLLSDRFSAERPKGSFSTLEIQRTEQGDSAMYLCASSIWKTGAGNTIYFGEGSWLTVV.

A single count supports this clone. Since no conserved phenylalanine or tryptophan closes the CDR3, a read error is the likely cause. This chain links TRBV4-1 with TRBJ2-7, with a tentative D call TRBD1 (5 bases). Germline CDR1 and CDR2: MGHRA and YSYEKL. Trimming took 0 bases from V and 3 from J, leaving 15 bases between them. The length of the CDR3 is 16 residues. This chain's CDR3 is CASSQDWPGYIYEQYL. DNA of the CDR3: TGCGCCAGCAGCCAAGATTGGCCAGGGTATATCTACGAGCAGTACCTC.

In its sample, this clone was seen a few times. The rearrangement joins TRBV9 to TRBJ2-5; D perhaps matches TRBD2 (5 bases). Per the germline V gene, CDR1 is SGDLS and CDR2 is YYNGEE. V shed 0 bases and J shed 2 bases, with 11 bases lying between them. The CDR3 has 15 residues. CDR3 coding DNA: TGTGCCAGCAGCGTAGAGTTAGGAGGTCAAGAGACCCAGTACTTC. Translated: CASSVELGGQETQYF.

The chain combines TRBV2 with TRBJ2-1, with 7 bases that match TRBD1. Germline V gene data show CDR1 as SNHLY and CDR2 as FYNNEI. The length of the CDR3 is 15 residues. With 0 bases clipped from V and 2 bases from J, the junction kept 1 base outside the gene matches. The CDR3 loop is CASSEAGQTYNEQFF. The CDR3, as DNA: TGTGCCAGCAGTGAAGCGGGACAGACCTACAATGAGCAGTTCTTC. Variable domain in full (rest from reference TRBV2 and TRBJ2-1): EPEVTQTPSHQVTQMGQEVILRCVPISNHLYFYWYRQILGQKVEFLVSFYNNEISEKSEIFDDQFSVERPDGSNFTLKIRSTKLEDSAMYFCASSEAGQTYNEQFFGPGTRLTVL.

The CDR3 bases are TGTGCCAGCAGCTTCCGGACAGGGGATAATTCACCCCTCCACTTT. Protein product: CASSFRTGDNSPLHF. This sequence joins TRBV7-2 and TRBJ1-6, with TRBD1 matching over 9 bases. The trim removed 3 bases at V and 5 bases at J, leaving 2 bases unmatched. The germline CDR1 and CDR2 sequences are SGHTA and FQGNSA. This CDR3 region has 15 residues.

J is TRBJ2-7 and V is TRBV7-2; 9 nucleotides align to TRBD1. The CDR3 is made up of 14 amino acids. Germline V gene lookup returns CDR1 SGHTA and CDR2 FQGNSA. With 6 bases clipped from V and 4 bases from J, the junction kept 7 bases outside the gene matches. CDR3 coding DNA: TGTGCCAGCAGACGGGACAGGGTTTCGTACGAGCAGTACTTC. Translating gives CASRRDRVSYEQYF.

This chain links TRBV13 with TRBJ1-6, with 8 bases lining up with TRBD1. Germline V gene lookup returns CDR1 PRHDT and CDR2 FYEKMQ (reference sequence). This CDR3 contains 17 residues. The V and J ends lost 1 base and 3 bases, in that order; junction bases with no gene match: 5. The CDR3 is CASSLEGQVRYNSPLHF. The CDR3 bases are TGTGCCAGCAGCTTAGAGGGACAGGTGCGCTATAATTCACCCCTCCACTTT.

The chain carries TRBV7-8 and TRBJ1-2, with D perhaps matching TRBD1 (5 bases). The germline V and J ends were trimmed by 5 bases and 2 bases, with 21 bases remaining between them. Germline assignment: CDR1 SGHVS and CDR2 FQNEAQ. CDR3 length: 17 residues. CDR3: CASSNNRGADLNYGYTF. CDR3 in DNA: TGTGCCAGCAGCAATAACCGCGGGGCAGATCTGAACTATGGCTACACCTTC. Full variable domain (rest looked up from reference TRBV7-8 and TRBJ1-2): GAGVSQSPRYKVAKRGQDVALRCDPISGHVSLFWYQQALGQGPEFLTYFQNEAQLDKSGLPSDRFFAERPEGSVSTLKIQRTQQEDSAVYLCASSNNRGADLNYGYTFGSGTRLTVV.

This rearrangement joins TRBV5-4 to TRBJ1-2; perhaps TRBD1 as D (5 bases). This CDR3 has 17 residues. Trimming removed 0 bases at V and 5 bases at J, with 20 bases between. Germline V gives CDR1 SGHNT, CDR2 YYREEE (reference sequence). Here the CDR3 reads CASSLALGVRYPYGYTF. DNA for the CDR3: TGTGCCAGCAGCTTGGCCTTAGGGGTTCGGTATCCTTATGGCTACACCTTC.

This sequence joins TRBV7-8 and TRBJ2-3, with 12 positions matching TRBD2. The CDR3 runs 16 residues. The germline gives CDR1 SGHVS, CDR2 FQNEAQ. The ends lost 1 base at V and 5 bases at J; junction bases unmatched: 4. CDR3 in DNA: TGTGCCAGCAGCTTAGAGGCTAGCGGGAGGGGAGATACGCAGTATTTT. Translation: CASSLEASGRGDTQYF.

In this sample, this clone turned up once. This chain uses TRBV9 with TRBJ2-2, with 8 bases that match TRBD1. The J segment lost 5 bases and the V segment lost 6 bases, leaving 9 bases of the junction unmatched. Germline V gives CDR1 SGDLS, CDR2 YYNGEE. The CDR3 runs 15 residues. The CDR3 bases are TGTGCCAGCACCGCAGGGGGCCATGTGACCGGGGAGCTGTTTTTT. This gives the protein CASTAGGHVTGELFF.

Here the CDR3 DNA reads TGCGCCAGCAGCCAAGTCGGGACTAGCGGGGCCTACAATGAGCAGTTCTTC. It yields the protein CASSQVGTSGAYNEQFF. The chain joins TRBV4-1 to TRBJ2-1; 13 bases agree with TRBD2. V trimming: 1 base; J trimming: 2 bases; junction bases outside the gene matches: 2. The CDR3 has 17 residues. CDR1 and CDR2 from the germline V gene are MGHRA and YSYEKL.

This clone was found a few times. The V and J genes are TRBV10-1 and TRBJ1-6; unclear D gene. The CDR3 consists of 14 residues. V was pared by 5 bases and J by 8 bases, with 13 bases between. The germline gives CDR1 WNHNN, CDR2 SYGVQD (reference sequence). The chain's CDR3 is CASSPDRGYSPLHF. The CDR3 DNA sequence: TGCGCCAGCAGTCCGGACCGCGGGTATTCACCCCTCCACTTT.

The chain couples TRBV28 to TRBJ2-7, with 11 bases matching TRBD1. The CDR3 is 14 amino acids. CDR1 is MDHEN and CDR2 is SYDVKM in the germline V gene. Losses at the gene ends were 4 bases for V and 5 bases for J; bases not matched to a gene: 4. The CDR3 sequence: CASSSRDRGNEQYF. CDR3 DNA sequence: TGTGCCAGCAGTTCGAGGGACAGGGGGAACGAGCAGTACTTC.

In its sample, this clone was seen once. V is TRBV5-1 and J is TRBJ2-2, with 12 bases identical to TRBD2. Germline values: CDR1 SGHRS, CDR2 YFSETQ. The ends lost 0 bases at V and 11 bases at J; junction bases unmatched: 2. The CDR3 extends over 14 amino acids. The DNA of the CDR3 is TGCGCCAGCAGCTTGGGACTAGCGGGAGTAGAGCTGTTTTTT. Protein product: CASSLGLAGVELFF.

The CDR3 DNA reads as TGTGCCAGCAGGGCGGATTTGACAGATACGCAGTATTTT. Protein sequence: CASRADLTDTQYF. The V gene is TRBV5-4, the J gene TRBJ2-3; D ambiguous. This CDR3 is built from 13 residues. CDR1 is SGHNT and CDR2 is YYREEE in the germline V gene (reference sequence). V was pared by 5 bases and J by 3 bases, with 10 bases between. The full variable domain, rest sourced from reference TRBV5-4 and TRBJ2-3, is ETGVTQSPTHLIKTRGQQVTLRCSSQSGHNTVSWYQQALGQGPQFIFQYYREEENGRGNFPPRFSGLQFPNYSSELNVNALELDDSALYLCASRADLTDTQYFGPGTRLTVL.

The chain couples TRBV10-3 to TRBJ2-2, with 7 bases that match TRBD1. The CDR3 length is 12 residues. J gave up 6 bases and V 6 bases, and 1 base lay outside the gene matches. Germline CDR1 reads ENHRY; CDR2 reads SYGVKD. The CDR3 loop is CAIRTGPGELFF. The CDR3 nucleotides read TGTGCCATCAGGACAGGGCCCGGGGAGCTGTTTTTT.